These 20 T cell receptor beta chains were all obtained from the same sample, sequenced in a study of cytomegalovirus exposure and HLA in healthy donors. The PCR employed 60 Vbeta primers together with 13 Jbeta primers. Sequencing used immunoSEQ multiplex PCR; TCRdb keeps in-frame clones, though not all of them. The repertoire holds fewer than 200,000 clones, with 75% as singletons. The sample comprised PBMCs. The receptor source for this set is a woman aged 50 to 65 in good health and CMV-seropositive.

On this clone itself: One junction end does not reproduce the germline sequence, and a read error may be involved. J is TRBJ1-2 and V is TRBV5-1; 8 bases match TRBD1. Germline V gives CDR1 SGHRS, CDR2 YFSETQ. This CDR3 comprises 14 residues. CDR3 sequence: CASSFSGTGNGYPF. CDR3 bases: TGCGCCAGCAGCTTTTCCGGGACAGGCAATGGCTACCCCTTC.

The DNA of the CDR3 is TGTGCCAGCAGTTACGGAGCAACTTACAGGGCGGGTGGCTACACCTTC. It encodes CASSYGATYRAGGYTF. The rearrangement joins TRBV6-6 to TRBJ1-2; D may be TRBD1 (6 bases). The CDR3 totals 16 residues. Germline V gene sequence: CDR1 MNHNY, CDR2 SVGAGI (reference sequence). The V gene lost 2 bases and the J gene lost 7 bases, with 20 bases spanning the gap.

This chain joins TRBV2 and TRBJ1-6; a possible D gene is TRBD1 (6 bases). With 5 bases removed from V and 1 base from J, the gap between germline ends came to 6 bases. The CDR3 length is 14 residues. Germline V CDR1 and CDR2: SNHLY, FYNNEI. CDR3 amino acids: CASSTGSYNSPLHF. The CDR3 DNA follows: TGTGCCAGCAGTACAGGGTCCTATAATTCACCCCTCCACTTT.

As concerns this clone: The germline gene is not matched at one end of the junction; a read error may be the cause. The V and J genes are TRBV5-6 and TRBJ2-1, with TRBD1 as a possible D gene (6 bases). This CDR3 is built from 15 residues. Per germline, CDR1 SGHDT and CDR2 YYEEEE. This CDR3 is CASSRWGPSHNEQFF. DNA for the CDR3: TGTGCCAGCAGCCGGTGGGGGCCCTCCCACAATGAGCAGTTCTTC.

This chain links TRBV9 with TRBJ1-3; D gene uncertain. V lost 3 bases and J lost 0, with 10 bases in between. CDR3 size: 15 residues. The V gene's germline CDR1 is SGDLS and CDR2 YYNGEE. CDR3 loop: CASSAAGYSGNTIYF. The CDR3 bases are TGTGCCAGCAGCGCGGCGGGTTACTCTGGAAACACCATATATTTT.

The rearrangement links TRBV2 to TRBJ1-2; 8 positions match TRBD1. From germline, CDR1 is SNHLY and CDR2 FYNNEI. This CDR3 comprises 14 residues. With 7 bases clipped from V and 2 bases from J, the junction kept 6 bases outside the gene matches. The CDR3 DNA is TGTGCCAGCAACCCGACAGGGGCGAACTATGGCTACACCTTC. It specifies CASNPTGANYGYTF.

The rearrangement uses TRBV11-2 and TRBJ1-1; 10 bases are a match to TRBD1. Germline CDR1 and CDR2: SGHAT and FQNNGV. The CDR3 has 17 residues. V trimming: 3 bases; J trimming: 3 bases; junction bases outside the gene matches: 10. The DNA of the CDR3 is TGTGCCAGCAGCTTTGTCCCGGGACAGGGGATTGACACTGAAGCTTTCTTT. Residues: CASSFVPGQGIDTEAFF.

The chain recombines TRBV18 with TRBJ1-1; 11 bases align to TRBD1. Trimming at V came to 3 bases and at J to 5 bases, leaving 8 bases not matched to a gene. The CDR3 extends over 16 amino acids. Germline CDR1 KGHSH, CDR2 LQKENI. DNA of the CDR3: TGTGCCAGCTCACCGACCTTGGGACAGGGGGGTACTGAAGCTTTCTTT. Its protein product is CASSPTLGQGGTEAFF.

V gene TRBV7-9 combines with J gene TRBJ1-4; 8 nucleotides match TRBD1. V trimming: 5 bases; J trimming: 8 bases; junction bases outside the gene matches: 10. The germline V gene has CDR1 SEHNR and CDR2 FQNEAQ (reference sequence). The length of the CDR3 is 15 residues. The CDR3 here is CASSPQQGGIEKLFF. CDR3 in DNA: TGTGCCAGCAGCCCCCAACAGGGGGGCATCGAAAAACTGTTTTTT. Supplemented by reference TRBV7-9 and TRBJ1-4, the full variable domain reads DTGVSQNPRHKITKRGQNVTFRCDPISEHNRLYWYRQTLGQGPEFLTYFQNEAQLEKSRLLSDRFSAERPKGSFSTLEIQRTEQGDSAMYLCASSPQQGGIEKLFFGSGTQLSVL.

A word on this clone: Other nucleotide sequences from this sample produce the same CDR3. The rearrangement links TRBV5-1 to TRBJ2-7, with 11 positions matching TRBD1. The CDR3 contains 14 residues. CDR1 is SGHRS, CDR2 YFSETQ, per germline. V lost 0 bases, J lost 5 bases, and 1 base stayed unmatched. The CDR3 DNA follows: TGCGCCAGCAGCTTGGGGACAGGGGGCAACGAGCAGTACTTC. Residues: CASSLGTGGNEQYF.

This clone was recorded a few times. The chain links TRBV6-1 to TRBJ2-1; 9 positions match TRBD2. This CDR3 contains 14 residues. From germline, CDR1 is MNHNS and CDR2 SASEGT. Germline trimming cut 6 bases from V and 6 bases from J; bases unmatched to any gene: 6. The chain's CDR3 is CASSLAGDFNEQFF. As DNA, the CDR3 is TGTGCCAGCAGCTTAGCGGGGGACTTCAATGAGCAGTTCTTC.

This chain joins TRBV5-1 and TRBJ2-3; 16 nucleotides match TRBD2. J gave up 4 bases and V 4 bases, and 3 bases lay outside the gene matches. CDR1 SGHRS and CDR2 YFSETQ come from the germline V gene. This CDR3 has 16 amino acids. DNA for the CDR3: TGCGCCAGCAGCACGGGACTAGCGGGGGGGGCAGATACGCAGTATTTT. Translation gives CASSTGLAGGADTQYF.

V gene TRBV7-6 combines with J gene TRBJ1-5, with D possibly TRBD1 on 5 matching bases. Germline loops: CDR1 SGHVS, CDR2 FNYEAQ. The CDR3 runs to 13 residues. V shed 0 bases and J shed 6 bases, with 6 bases lying between them. Written as DNA, the CDR3 is TGTGCCAGCAGCTTAGCTAGGGGTCAGCCCCAGCATTTT. Translation gives CASSLARGQPQHF.

V and J are TRBV19 and TRBJ1-2; 9 bases line up with TRBD1. Germline CDR1 and CDR2: LNHDA and SQIVND (reference sequence). The CDR3 extends over 17 amino acids. With 8 bases clipped from V and 6 bases from J, the junction kept 19 bases outside the gene matches. In DNA form, the CDR3 reads TGTGCCAGTCAGTTAATGGGACAGGGTAGTCCATCGAATGGCTACACCTTC. This encodes CASQLMGQGSPSNGYTF.

The CDR3 sequence: CVTANTGTAYGYTF. CDR3 bases: TGTGTCACCGCCAATACCGGGACAGCTTATGGCTACACCTTC. The V gene is TRBV19, the J gene TRBJ1-2, with 7 bases identical to TRBD1. CDR1 LNHDA and CDR2 SQIVND come from the germline V gene (reference sequence). There are 14 residues in the CDR3.

V is TRBV9 and J is TRBJ2-2; a possible D gene is TRBD1 (6 bases). V lost 3 bases to trimming and J lost 4 bases, with 16 bases between them. Looked up from germline, CDR1 is SGDLS and CDR2 is YYNGEE. This CDR3 region has 16 residues. CDR3 coding DNA: TGTGCCAGCAGCGACATCCAGGGGATGAGCACCGGGGAGCTGTTTTTT. The encoded protein is CASSDIQGMSTGELFF.

The chain has TRBV7-6 and TRBJ2-7, with TRBD2 matching 8 bases. Looked up from germline, CDR1 is SGHVS and CDR2 is FNYEAQ. The CDR3 runs to 17 residues. V gave up 5 bases and J gave up 3 bases; unmatched junction bases: 15. CDR3: CASSAQPGGSLGYEQYF. In DNA, the CDR3 is TGTGCCAGCAGCGCGCAGCCGGGGGGGAGCTTGGGCTACGAGCAGTACTTC.

V usage is TRBV5-1 and J usage is TRBJ2-3; 10 nucleotides match TRBD1. This CDR3 spans 14 amino acids. The V and J ends lost 4 bases and 3 bases, in that order; junction bases with no gene match: 2. Germline CDR1 reads SGHRS; CDR2 reads YFSETQ. The CDR3 loop is CASSGQGETDTQYF. Here the CDR3 DNA reads TGCGCCAGCAGCGGACAGGGGGAAACAGATACGCAGTATTTT. Looking up the rest from reference TRBV5-1 and TRBJ2-3 gives the full variable domain: KAGVTQTPRYLIKTRGQQVTLSCSPISGHRSVSWYQQTPGQGLQFLFEYFSETQRNKGNFPGRFSGRQFSNSRSEMNVSTLELGDSALYLCASSGQGETDTQYFGPGTRLTVL.

This clone was observed a few times. The chain joins TRBV6-5 to TRBJ1-2; 7 positions match TRBD1. This CDR3 spans 15 amino acids. After removal of 6 bases from V and 5 bases from J, the junction contained 12 bases not matched to a gene. Germline CDR1 is MNHEY and CDR2 is SVGAGI. The CDR3 DNA reads TGTGCCAGCAGCTCGTCGGAGACAGGGCAATATGGCTACACCTTC. This translates into CASSSSETGQYGYTF.

V and J are TRBV30 and TRBJ1-5; D call uncertain. CDR3 length: 14 residues. Trimming took off 0 bases at V and 2 bases at J, with 8 bases between the two ends. CDR1 GTSNPN and CDR2 SVGIG come from the germline V gene (reference sequence). DNA for the CDR3: TGTGCCTGGAGTGTACTACATGGCAATCAGCCCCAGCATTTT. Protein product: CAWSVLHGNQPQHF.